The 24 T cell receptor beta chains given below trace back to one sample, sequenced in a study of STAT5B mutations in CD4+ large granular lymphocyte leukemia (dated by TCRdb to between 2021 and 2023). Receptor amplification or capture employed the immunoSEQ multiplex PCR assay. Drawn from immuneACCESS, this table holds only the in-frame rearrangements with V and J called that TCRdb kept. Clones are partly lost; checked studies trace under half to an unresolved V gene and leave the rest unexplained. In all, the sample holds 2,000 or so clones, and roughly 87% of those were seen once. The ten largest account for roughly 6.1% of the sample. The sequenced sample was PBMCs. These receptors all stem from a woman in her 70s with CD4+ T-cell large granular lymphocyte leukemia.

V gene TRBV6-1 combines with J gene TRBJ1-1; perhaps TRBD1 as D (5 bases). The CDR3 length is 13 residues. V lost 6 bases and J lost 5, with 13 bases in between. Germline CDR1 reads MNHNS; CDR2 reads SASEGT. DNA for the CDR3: TGTGCCAGCAGGCTAGAAGGGGTAACTGAAGCTTTCTTT. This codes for CASRLEGVTEAFF.

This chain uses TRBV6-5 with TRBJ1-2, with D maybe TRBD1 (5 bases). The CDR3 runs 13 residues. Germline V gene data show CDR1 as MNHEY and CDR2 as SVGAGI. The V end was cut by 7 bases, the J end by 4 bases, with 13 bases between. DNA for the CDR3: TGTGCCAGCACTAAGGGACTGCTCTATGGCTACACCTTC. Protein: CASTKGLLYGYTF.

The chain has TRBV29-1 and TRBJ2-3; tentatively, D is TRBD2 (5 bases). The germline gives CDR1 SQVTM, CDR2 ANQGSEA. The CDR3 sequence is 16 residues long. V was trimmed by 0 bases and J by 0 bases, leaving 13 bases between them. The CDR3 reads CSVEEGADESTDTQYF. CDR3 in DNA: TGCAGCGTTGAAGAGGGAGCGGACGAGAGCACAGATACGCAGTATTTT.

The CDR3 is CASIFNGTQYF. CDR3 bases: TGTGCCAGCATCTTCAACGGGACCCAGTACTTC. The rearrangement uses TRBV9 and TRBJ2-5; no firm D call. Germline V gene data show CDR1 as SGDLS and CDR2 as YYNGEE. This CDR3 contains 11 residues. The V gene lost 6 bases and the J gene lost 7 bases, with 10 bases spanning the gap.

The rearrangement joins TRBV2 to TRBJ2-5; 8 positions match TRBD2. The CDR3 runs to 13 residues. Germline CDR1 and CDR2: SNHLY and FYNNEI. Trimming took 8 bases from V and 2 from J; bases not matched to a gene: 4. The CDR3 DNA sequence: TGTGCCAGCCGGGGGGGACGTCAAGAGACCCAGTACTTC. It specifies CASRGGRQETQYF.

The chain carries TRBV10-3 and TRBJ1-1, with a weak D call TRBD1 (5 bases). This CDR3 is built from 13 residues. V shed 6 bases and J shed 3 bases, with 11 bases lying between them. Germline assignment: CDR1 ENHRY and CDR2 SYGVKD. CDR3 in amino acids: CAISRDDYTEAFF. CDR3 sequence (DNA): TGTGCCATCAGCCGGGACGACTACACTGAAGCTTTCTTT.

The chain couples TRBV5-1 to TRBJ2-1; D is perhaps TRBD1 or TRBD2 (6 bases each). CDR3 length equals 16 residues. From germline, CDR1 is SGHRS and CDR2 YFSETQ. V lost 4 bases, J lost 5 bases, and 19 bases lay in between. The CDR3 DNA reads TGCGCCAGCAGCGGAGGATGGGGGGCGGCTAACAATGAGCAGTTCTTC. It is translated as CASSGGWGAANNEQFF.

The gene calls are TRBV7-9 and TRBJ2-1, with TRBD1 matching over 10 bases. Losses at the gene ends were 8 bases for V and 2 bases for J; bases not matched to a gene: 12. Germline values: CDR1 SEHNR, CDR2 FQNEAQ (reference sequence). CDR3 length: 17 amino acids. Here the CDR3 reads CASQRTGGLGTYNEQFF. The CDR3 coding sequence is TGTGCCAGCCAGCGGACAGGGGGTTTGGGGACCTACAATGAGCAGTTCTTC. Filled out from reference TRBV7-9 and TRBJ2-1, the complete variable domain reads DTGVSQNPRHKITKRGQNVTFRCDPISEHNRLYWYRQTLGQGPEFLTYFQNEAQLEKSRLLSDRFSAERPKGSFSTLEIQRTEQGDSAMYLCASQRTGGLGTYNEQFFGPGTRLTVL.

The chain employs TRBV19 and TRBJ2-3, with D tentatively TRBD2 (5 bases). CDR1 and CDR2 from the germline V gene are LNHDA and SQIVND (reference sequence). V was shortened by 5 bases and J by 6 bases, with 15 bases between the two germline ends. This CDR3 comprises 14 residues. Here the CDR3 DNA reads TGTGCCAGTAGTCGTGGGCCAGGCGGGGATACGCAGTATTTT. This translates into CASSRGPGGDTQYF.

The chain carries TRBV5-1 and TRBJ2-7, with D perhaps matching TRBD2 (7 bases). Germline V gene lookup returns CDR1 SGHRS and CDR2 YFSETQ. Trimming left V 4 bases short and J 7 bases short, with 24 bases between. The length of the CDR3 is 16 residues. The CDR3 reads CASSPGWGGASGEQYF. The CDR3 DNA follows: TGCGCCAGCAGCCCCGGTTGGGGGGGGGCATCGGGGGAGCAGTACTTC. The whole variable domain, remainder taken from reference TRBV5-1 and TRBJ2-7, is KAGVTQTPRYLIKTRGQQVTLSCSPISGHRSVSWYQQTPGQGLQFLFEYFSETQRNKGNFPGRFSGRQFSNSRSEMNVSTLELGDSALYLCASSPGWGGASGEQYFGPGTRLTVT.

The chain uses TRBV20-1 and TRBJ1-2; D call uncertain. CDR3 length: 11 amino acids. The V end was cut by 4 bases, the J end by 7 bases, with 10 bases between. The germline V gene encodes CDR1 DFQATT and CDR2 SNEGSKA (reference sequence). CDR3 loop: CSATGSGGYTF. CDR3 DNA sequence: TGCAGTGCTACAGGCTCCGGTGGCTACACCTTC.

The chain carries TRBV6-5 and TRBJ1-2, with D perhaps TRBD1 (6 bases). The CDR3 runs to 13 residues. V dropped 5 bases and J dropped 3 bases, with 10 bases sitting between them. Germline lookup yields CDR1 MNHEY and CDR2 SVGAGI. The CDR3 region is CASSPGAYYGYTF. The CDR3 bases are TGTGCCAGCAGTCCAGGGGCCTACTATGGCTACACCTTC.

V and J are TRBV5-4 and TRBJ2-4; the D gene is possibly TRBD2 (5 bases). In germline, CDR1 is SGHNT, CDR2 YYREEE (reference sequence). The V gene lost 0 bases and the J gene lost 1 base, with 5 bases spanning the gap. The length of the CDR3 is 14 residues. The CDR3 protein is CASSLAGAKNIQYF. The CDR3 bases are TGTGCCAGCAGCTTGGCGGGGGCCAAAAACATTCAGTACTTC.

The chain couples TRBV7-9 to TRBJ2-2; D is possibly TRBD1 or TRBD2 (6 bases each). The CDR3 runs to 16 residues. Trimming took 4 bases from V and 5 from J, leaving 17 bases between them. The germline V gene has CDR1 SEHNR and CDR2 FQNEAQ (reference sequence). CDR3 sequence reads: CASSSRTTGGTGELFF. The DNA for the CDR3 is TGTGCCAGCAGCTCGAGGACGACAGGAGGGACCGGGGAGCTGTTTTTT. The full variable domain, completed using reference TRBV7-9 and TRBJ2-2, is DTGVSQNPRHKITKRGQNVTFRCDPISEHNRLYWYRQTLGQGPEFLTYFQNEAQLEKSRLLSDRFSAERPKGSFSTLEIQRTEQGDSAMYLCASSSRTTGGTGELFFGEGSRLTVL.

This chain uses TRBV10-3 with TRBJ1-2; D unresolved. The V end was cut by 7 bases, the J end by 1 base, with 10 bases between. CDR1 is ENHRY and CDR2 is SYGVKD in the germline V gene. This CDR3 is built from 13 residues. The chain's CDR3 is CAITTSHNYGYTF. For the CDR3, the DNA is TGTGCCATCACTACAAGCCATAACTATGGCTACACCTTC.

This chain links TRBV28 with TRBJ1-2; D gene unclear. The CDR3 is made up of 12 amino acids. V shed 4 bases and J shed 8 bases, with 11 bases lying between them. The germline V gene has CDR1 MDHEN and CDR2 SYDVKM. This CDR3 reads CASSSPPGGYTF. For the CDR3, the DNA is TGTGCCAGCAGTTCTCCCCCGGGCGGCTACACCTTC.

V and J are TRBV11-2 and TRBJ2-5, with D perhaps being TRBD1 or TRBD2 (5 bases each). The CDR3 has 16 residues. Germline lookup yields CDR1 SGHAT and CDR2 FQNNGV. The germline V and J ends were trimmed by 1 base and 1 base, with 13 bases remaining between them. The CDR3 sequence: CASSLAQAGSQETQYF. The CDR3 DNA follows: TGTGCCAGCAGCTTAGCGCAGGCAGGGAGCCAAGAGACCCAGTACTTC. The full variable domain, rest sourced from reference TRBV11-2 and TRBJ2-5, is EAGVAQSPRYKIIEKRQSVAFWCNPISGHATLYWYQQILGQGPKLLIQFQNNGVVDDSQLPKDRFSAERLKGVDSTLKIQPAKLEDSAVYLCASSLAQAGSQETQYFGPGTRLLVL.

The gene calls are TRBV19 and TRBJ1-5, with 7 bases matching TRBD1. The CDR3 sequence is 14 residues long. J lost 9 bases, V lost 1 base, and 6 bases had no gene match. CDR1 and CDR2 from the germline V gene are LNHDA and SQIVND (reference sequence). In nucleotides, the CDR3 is TGTGCCAGTAGTATAGGAGAGGGGGCGCCGCCCCAGCATTTT. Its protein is CASSIGEGAPPQHF.

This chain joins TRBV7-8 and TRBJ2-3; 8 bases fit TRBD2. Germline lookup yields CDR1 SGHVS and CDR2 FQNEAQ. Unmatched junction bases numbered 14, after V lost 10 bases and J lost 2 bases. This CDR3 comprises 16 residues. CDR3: CANPPGAGGSTDTQYF. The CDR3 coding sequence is TGTGCCAACCCACCAGGGGCGGGGGGATCCACAGATACGCAGTATTTT.

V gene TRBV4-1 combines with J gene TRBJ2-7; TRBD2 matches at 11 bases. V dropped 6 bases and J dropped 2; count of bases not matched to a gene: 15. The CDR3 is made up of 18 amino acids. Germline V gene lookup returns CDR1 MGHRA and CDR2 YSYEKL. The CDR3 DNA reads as TGCGCCAGCAGTCCCAACCAAAACCGACTAGCGGGGACCTACGAGCAGTACTTC. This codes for CASSPNQNRLAGTYEQYF.

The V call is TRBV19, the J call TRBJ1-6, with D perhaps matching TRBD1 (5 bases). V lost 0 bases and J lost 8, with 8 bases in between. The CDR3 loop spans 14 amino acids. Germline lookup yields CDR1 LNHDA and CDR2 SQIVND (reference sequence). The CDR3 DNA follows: TGTGCCAGTAGTATAGATACGGGGGATTCACCCCTCCACTTT. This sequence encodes CASSIDTGDSPLHF.

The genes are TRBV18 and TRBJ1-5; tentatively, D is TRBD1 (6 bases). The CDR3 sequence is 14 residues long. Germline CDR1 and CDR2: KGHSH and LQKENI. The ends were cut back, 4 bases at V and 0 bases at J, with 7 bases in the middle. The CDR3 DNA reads TGTGCCAGCTCACGGACAGATAGCAATCAGCCCCAGCATTTT. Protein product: CASSRTDSNQPQHF.

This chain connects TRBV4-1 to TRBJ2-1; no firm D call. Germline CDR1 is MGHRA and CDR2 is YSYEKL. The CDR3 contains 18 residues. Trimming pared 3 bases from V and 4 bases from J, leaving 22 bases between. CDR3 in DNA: TGCGCCAGCAGCCAGTTAGACCTCTTACCCTCCCCTTACAATGAGCAGTTCTTC. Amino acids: CASSQLDLLPSPYNEQFF.

DNA for the CDR3: TGTGCCAGCACGGTGTCGATCCCCGGAAACACCATATATTTT. Encoded protein: CASTVSIPGNTIYF. The V gene is TRBV5-6, the J gene TRBJ1-3, with unresolved D. Germline V gene data show CDR1 as SGHDT and CDR2 as YYEEEE. The CDR3 totals 14 residues. Trimming left V 6 bases short and J 4 bases short, with 14 bases between.